A single sample gave rise to the 14 T cell receptor beta chains below, sequenced in a study of blood T cell repertoires in COVID-19. Clones were read by immunoSEQ multiplex PCR, and TCRdb kept only the in-frame ones, dropping some. The repertoire holds 150,000 or so clones, with 84% as singletons. Material for sequencing was PBMCs or T cells enriched from blood (not recorded which). Receptor source: a man aged 50-60 years who had recovered from COVID-19.

This rearrangement joins TRBV18 to TRBJ1-1; D is perhaps TRBD1 (6 bases). From germline, CDR1 is KGHSH and CDR2 LQKENI. The V end lost 3 bases, the J end lost 3 bases, and 11 bases lay between the germline ends. The CDR3 is 14 residues long. In DNA, the CDR3 is TGTGCCAGCTCACCGTACCCAGGGGACACTGAAGCTTTCTTT. Translated: CASSPYPGDTEAFF.

This chain uses TRBV29-1 with TRBJ2-5; D may be TRBD1 (6 bases). This CDR3 region has 13 residues. The germline V gene encodes CDR1 SQVTM and CDR2 ANQGSEA. V was clipped by 3 bases and J by 0 bases, with 8 bases between them. The CDR3 nucleotides read TGCAGCGTTGACTCAGGGGACCAAGAGACCCAGTACTTC. Its translation is CSVDSGDQETQYF.

For the CDR3, the DNA is TGTGCCAGCAGCCCCGGGACAGGGATCGGCTACACCTTC. It translates to CASSPGTGIGYTF. The chain couples TRBV7-3 to TRBJ1-2; 9 nucleotides match TRBD1. Germline CDR1 SGHTA, CDR2 FQGTGA. The CDR3 covers 13 residues. J gave up 8 bases and V 5 bases, and 6 bases lay outside the gene matches.

This chain connects TRBV5-1 to TRBJ1-2; D is unresolved. Germline V gene lookup returns CDR1 SGHRS and CDR2 YFSETQ. CDR3 length: 15 residues. V lost 4 bases to trimming and J lost 1 base, with 14 bases between them. CDR3 nucleotide sequence: TGCGCCAGCAGCCCTTACACGGGTAGTAACTATGGCTACACCTTC. Protein product: CASSPYTGSNYGYTF.

This rearrangement joins TRBV5-1 to TRBJ1-5; D gene uncertain. V lost 4 bases, J lost 5 bases, and 10 bases lay in between. CDR1 and CDR2 (germline): SGHRS, YFSETQ. CDR3 length: 13 amino acids. CDR3 coding DNA: TGCGCCAGCAGCCTCCAGCGGGATCAGCCCCAGCATTTT. Translating gives CASSLQRDQPQHF. Using reference TRBV5-1 and TRBJ1-5 for the parts outside the CDR3, the full variable domain is KAGVTQTPRYLIKTRGQQVTLSCSPISGHRSVSWYQQTPGQGLQFLFEYFSETQRNKGNFPGRFSGRQFSNSRSEMNVSTLELGDSALYLCASSLQRDQPQHFGDGTRLSIL.

This clone came up a few times. The chain joins TRBV5-1 to TRBJ1-2, with 8 bases identical to TRBD1. The CDR3 is 17 amino acids. Trimming cost V 3 bases and J 3 bases; bases outside gene matches: 13. Looked up from germline, CDR1 is SGHRS and CDR2 is YFSETQ. The CDR3 DNA sequence: TGCGCCAGCAGCTCCGAAACCGACAGGGGTAATGACTATGGCTACACCTTC. It codes for CASSSETDRGNDYGYTF.

CDR3 sequence reads: CASSMGQGAGGNQPQHF. The CDR3 region has the DNA TGTGCCAGCAGCATGGGACAGGGGGCGGGCGGGAATCAGCCCCAGCATTTT. The V call is TRBV7-8, the J call TRBJ1-5; 12 bases are a match to TRBD1. The CDR3 loop spans 17 amino acids. V was pared by 5 bases and J by 4 bases, with 9 bases of the junction left unmatched. Germline V gene lookup returns CDR1 SGHVS and CDR2 FQNEAQ.

This clone occurred a few times. This chain joins TRBV5-1 and TRBJ1-1; 8 bases align to TRBD1. The CDR3 length is 17 residues. V lost 4 bases and J lost 6; bases outside the gene matches: 17. Germline V lookup: CDR1 SGHRS, CDR2 YFSETQ. CDR3 amino acids: CASSRDLDRARRAEAFF. The CDR3 DNA follows: TGCGCCAGCAGCCGAGATTTGGACAGGGCCCGGAGGGCTGAAGCTTTCTTT. The whole variable domain, filled in from reference TRBV5-1 and TRBJ1-1, reads KAGVTQTPRYLIKTRGQQVTLSCSPISGHRSVSWYQQTPGQGLQFLFEYFSETQRNKGNFPGRFSGRQFSNSRSEMNVSTLELGDSALYLCASSRDLDRARRAEAFFGQGTRLTVV.

The chain couples TRBV5-1 to TRBJ1-1; no definite D call. The CDR3 consists of 15 residues. V shed 5 bases and J shed 0 bases, with 14 bases lying between them. Germline V gene lookup returns CDR1 SGHRS and CDR2 YFSETQ. CDR3 sequence: CASRKTESLNTEAFF. In nucleotides, the CDR3 is TGCGCCAGCAGAAAAACAGAAAGTTTGAACACTGAAGCTTTCTTT.

About this clone itself: At the DNA level, this CDR3 is encoded by other sequences in the same sample as well. V gene TRBV11-3 combines with J gene TRBJ1-1; 7 bases map to TRBD1. The J segment lost 1 base and the V segment lost 1 base, leaving 3 bases of the junction unmatched. The CDR3 is 15 residues long. CDR1 SGHNT and CDR2 YENEEA come from the germline V gene. The CDR3, as DNA: TGTGCCAGCAGCTTAGGGGGGACAGAGAACACTGAAGCTTTCTTT. Its protein product is CASSLGGTENTEAFF.

On this clone: At the DNA level, this CDR3 is encoded by other sequences in the same sample as well. The chain uses TRBV5-1 and TRBJ1-1; 7 bases line up with TRBD1. The CDR3 extends over 13 amino acids. The ends lost 3 bases at V and 3 bases at J; junction bases unmatched: 2. Germline values: CDR1 SGHRS, CDR2 YFSETQ. The CDR3 is CASSSQGDTEAFF. The CDR3 coding sequence is TGCGCCAGCAGCTCTCAGGGGGACACTGAAGCTTTCTTT.

The chain uses TRBV2 and TRBJ1-5; the D is unclear. Germline V gene data show CDR1 as SNHLY and CDR2 as FYNNEI. The V end lost 7 bases, the J end lost 6 bases, and 16 bases lay between the germline ends. There are 14 residues in the CDR3. CDR3 bases: TGTGCCAGCATGGCTTTAACGGCGGGTCAGCCCCAGCATTTT. It is translated as CASMALTAGQPQHF.

CDR3 nucleotides: TGCAGCGTTGTCACAGGGCGCGCCTACGAGCAGTACTTC. It encodes CSVVTGRAYEQYF. The chain has TRBV29-1 and TRBJ2-7; tentatively, D is TRBD1 (6 bases). The CDR3 contains 13 residues. Germline CDR1 and CDR2: SQVTM and ANQGSEA. Trimming pared 4 bases from V and 2 bases from J, leaving 12 bases between.

This chain connects TRBV6-4 to TRBJ2-2; perhaps TRBD1 as D (6 bases). The CDR3 totals 16 residues. CDR1 is MRHNA, CDR2 SNTAGT, per germline. The germline V and J ends were trimmed by 4 bases and 6 bases, with 18 bases remaining between them. The chain's CDR3 is CASSVSTGFVAGELFF. The CDR3 DNA reads TGTGCCAGCAGTGTATCTACAGGGTTTGTGGCCGGGGAGCTGTTTTTT.